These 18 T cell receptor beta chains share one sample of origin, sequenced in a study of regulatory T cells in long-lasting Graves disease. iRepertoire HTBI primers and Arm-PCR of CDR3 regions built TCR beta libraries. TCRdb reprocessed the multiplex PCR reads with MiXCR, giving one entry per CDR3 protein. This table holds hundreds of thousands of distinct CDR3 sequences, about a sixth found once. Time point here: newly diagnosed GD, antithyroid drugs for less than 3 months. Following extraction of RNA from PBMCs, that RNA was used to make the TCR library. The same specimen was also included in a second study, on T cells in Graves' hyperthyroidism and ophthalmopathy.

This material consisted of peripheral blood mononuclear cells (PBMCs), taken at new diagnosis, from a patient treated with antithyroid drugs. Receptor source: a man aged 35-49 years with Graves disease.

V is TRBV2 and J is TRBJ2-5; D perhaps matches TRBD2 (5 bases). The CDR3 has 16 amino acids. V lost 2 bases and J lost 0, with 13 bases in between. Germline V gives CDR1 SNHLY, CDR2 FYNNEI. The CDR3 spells CASSESPGMYQETQYF. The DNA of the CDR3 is TGTGCCAGCAGTGAAAGTCCCGGGATGTACCAAGAGACCCAGTACTTC.

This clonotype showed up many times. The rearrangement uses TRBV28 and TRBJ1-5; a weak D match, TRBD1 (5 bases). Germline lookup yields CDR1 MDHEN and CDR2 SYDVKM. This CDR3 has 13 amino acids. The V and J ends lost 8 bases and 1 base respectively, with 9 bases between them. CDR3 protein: CASQDISNQPQHF. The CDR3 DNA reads TGTGCCAGCCAGGACATCAGCAATCAGCCCCAGCATTTT. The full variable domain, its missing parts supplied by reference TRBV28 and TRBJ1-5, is DVKVTQSSRYLVKRTGEKVFLECVQDMDHENMFWYRQDPGLGLRLIYFSYDVKMKEKGDIPEGYSVSREKKERFSLILESASTNQTSMYLCASQDISNQPQHFGDGTRLSIL.

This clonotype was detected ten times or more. This CDR3 is CASSFLGPDTQYF. DNA of the CDR3: TGTGCCAGCAGTTTTCTCGGACCAGATACGCAGTATTTT. The rearrangement links TRBV28 to TRBJ2-3; D remains ambiguous. From germline, CDR1 is MDHEN and CDR2 SYDVKM. The CDR3 length is 13 residues. The germline V and J ends were trimmed by 3 bases and 4 bases, with 8 bases remaining between them.

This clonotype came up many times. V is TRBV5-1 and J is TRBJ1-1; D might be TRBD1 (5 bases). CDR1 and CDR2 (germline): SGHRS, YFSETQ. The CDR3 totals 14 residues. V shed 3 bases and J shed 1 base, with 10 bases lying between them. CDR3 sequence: CASSWDGSNTEAFF. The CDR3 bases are TGCGCCAGCAGCTGGGACGGCTCGAACACTGAAGCTTTCTTT.

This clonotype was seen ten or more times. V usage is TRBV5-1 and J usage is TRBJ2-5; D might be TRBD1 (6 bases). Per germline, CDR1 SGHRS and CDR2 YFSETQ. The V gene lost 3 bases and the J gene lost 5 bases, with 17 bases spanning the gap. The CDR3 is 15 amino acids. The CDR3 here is CASSWERRGGETQYF. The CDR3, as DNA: TGCGCCAGCAGCTGGGAACGACGAGGGGGTGAGACCCAGTACTTC. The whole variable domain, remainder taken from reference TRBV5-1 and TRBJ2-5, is KAGVTQTPRYLIKTRGQQVTLSCSPISGHRSVSWYQQTPGQGLQFLFEYFSETQRNKGNFPGRFSGRQFSNSRSEMNVSTLELGDSALYLCASSWERRGGETQYFGPGTRLLVL.

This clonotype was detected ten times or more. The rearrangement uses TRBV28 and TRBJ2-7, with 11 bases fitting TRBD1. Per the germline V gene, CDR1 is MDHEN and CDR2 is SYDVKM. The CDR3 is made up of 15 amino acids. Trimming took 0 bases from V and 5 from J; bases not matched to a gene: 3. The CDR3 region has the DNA TGTGCCAGCAGTTTATGGGACAGGGGGCGGAACGAGCAGTACTTC. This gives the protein CASSLWDRGRNEQYF.

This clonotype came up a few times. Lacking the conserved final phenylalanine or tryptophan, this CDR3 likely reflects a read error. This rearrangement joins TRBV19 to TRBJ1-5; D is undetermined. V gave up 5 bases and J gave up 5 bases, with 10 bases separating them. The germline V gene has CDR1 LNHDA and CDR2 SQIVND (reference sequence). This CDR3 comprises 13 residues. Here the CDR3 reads CASSESSYQPQHS. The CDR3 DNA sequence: TGTGCCAGTAGTGAATCGTCCTATCAGCCCCAGCATTCT.

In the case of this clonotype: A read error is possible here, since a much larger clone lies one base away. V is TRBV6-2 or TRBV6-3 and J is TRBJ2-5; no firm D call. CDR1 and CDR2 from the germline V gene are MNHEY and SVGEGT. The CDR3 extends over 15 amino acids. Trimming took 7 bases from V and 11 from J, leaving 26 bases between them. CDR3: CASTQGISHVLEQYF. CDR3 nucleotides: TGTGCCAGCACCCAAGGTATCTCACACGTGTTAGAGCAGTACTTC.

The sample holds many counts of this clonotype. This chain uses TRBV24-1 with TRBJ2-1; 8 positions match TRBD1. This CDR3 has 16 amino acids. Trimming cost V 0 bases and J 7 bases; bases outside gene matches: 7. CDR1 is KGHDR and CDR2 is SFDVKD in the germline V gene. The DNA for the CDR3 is TGTGCCACCAGTGATTTGGGTCAGGGGGCGCGTAATGAGCAGTTCTTC. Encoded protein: CATSDLGQGARNEQFF.

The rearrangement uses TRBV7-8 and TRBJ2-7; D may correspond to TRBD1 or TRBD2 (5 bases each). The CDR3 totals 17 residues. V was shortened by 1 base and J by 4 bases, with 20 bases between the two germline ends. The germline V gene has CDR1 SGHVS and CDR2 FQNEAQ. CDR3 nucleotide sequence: TGTGCCAGCAGCTTAGTAGGCGTATTAGGTGGGGGATACGAGCAGTACTTC. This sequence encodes CASSLVGVLGGGYEQYF.

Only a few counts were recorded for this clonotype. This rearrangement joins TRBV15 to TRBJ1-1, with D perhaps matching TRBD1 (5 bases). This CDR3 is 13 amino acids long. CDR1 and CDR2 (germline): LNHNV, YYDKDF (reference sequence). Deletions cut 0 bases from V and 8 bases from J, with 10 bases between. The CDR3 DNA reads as TGTGCCACCAGCAGAGATTTGGGGCACGAAGCTTTCTTT. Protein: CATSRDLGHEAFF.

CDR3 in amino acids: CASSTLPGGGLTHTQYF. CDR3 DNA: TGCGCCAGCAGCACTTTGCCAGGCGGGGGGTTAACCCATACGCAGTATTTT. The V gene is TRBV5-1, the J gene TRBJ2-3; 8 nucleotides align to TRBD2. The V segment lost 4 bases and the J segment 7 bases; nucleotides outside the gene matches: 17. There are 17 residues in the CDR3. Germline CDR1 reads SGHRS; CDR2 reads YFSETQ. The variable domain in full, completed from reference TRBV5-1 and TRBJ2-3, reads KAGVTQTPRYLIKTRGQQVTLSCSPISGHRSVSWYQQTPGQGLQFLFEYFSETQRNKGNFPGRFSGRQFSNSRSEMNVSTLELGDSALYLCASSTLPGGGLTHTQYFGPGTRLTVL.

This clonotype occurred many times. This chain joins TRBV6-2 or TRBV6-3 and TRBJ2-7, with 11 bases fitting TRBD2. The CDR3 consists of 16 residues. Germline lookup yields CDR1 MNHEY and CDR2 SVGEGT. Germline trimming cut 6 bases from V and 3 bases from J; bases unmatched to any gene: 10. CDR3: CASRPTGTSGIYEQYF. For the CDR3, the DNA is TGTGCCAGCAGACCCACCGGGACTAGCGGAATCTACGAGCAGTACTTC.

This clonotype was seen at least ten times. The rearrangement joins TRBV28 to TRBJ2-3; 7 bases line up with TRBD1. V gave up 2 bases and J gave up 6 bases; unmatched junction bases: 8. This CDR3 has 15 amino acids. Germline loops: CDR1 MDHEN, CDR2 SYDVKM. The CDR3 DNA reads TGTGCCAGCAGTTTAGCGAGACAGGGTTCGGATACGCAGTATTTT. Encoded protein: CASSLARQGSDTQYF.

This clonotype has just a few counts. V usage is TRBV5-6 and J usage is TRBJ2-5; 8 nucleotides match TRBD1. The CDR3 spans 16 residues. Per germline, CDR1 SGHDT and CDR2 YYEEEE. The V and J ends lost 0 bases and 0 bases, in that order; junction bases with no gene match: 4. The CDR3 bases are TGTGCCAGCAGCTTGGTTGGACAGGGAAACCAAGAGACCCAGTACTTC. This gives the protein CASSLVGQGNQETQYF.

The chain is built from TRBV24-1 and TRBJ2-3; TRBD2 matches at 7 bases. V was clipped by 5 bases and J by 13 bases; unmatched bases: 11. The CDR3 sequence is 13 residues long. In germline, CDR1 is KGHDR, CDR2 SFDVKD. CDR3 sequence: CATSALRGGREYF. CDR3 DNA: TGTGCCACCAGTGCCCTTCGCGGGGGTCGAGAGTATTTT.

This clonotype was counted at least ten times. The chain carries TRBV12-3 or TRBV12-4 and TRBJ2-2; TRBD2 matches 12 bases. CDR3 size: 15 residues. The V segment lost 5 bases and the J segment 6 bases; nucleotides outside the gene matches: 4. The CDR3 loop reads CASSASGGAPGELFF. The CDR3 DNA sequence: TGTGCCAGCAGTGCTAGCGGGGGGGCCCCCGGGGAGCTGTTTTTT.

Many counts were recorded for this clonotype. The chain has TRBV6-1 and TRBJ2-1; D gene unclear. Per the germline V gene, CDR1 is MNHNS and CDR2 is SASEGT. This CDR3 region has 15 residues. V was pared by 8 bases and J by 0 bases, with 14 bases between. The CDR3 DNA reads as TGTGCCAGCGCCCTAGATGGAAGCTCCTACAATGAGCAGTTCTTC. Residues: CASALDGSSYNEQFF.